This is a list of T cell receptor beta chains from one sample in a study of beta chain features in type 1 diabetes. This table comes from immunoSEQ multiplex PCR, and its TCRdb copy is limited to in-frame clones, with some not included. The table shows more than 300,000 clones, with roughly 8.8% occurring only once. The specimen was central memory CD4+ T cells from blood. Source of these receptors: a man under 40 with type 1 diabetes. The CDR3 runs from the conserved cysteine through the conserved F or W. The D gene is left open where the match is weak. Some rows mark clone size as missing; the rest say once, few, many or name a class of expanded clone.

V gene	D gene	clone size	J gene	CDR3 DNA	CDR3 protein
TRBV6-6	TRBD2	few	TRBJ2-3	TGTGCCAGCGCAACGGGGATAGCGGGGGGCACAGATACGCAGTATTTT	CASATGIAGGTDTQYF
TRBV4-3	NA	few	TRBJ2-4	TGCGCCAGCAGCCAAGATGCCGGGGGACGCGACATTCAGTACTTC	CASSQDAGGRDIQYF
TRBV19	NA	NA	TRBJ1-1	TGTGCCAGTACCCAAGGACGGCTCGACACTGAAGCTTTCTTT	CASTQGRLDTEAFF
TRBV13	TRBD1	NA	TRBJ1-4	TGTGCCAGCAGCTCCGCCGGGACAGGGGGAGTTGCAACTAATGAAAAACTGTTTTTT	CASSSAGTGGVATNEKLFF
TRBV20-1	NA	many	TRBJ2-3	TGCAGTGCTAGTTTGCAGGATACGCAGTATTTT	CSASLQDTQYF
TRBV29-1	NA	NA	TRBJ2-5	TGCAGCGTTATAGGGGCCGTAGGCCAAGAGACCCAGTACTTC	CSVIGAVGQETQYF
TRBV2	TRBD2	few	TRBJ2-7	TGTGCTAGCGGGGTGAGGACCTACGAGCAGTACTTC	CASGVRTYEQYF
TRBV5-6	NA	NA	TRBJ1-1	TGTGCCAGCAGCTTGGAGGTGGTAGGGAGGTCTTTCTTT	CASSLEVVGRSFF
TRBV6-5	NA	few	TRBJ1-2	TGTGCCAGCAGGAGTCAGGGACTGGATGGCTACACCTTC	CASRSQGLDGYTF
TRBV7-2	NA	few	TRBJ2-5	TGTGCCAGCACCCGAGCCAGGGGGGGCGGGGAGACCCAGTACTTC	CASTRARGGGETQYF
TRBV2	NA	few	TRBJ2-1	TGTGCCAGCAGTAATATGAATGAGCAGTTCTTC	CASSNMNEQFF
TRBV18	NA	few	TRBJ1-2	TGTGCCAGCTCACCACGAGTAAGGGAAGATGGCTACACCTTC	CASSPRVREDGYTF
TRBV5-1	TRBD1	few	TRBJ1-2	TGCGCCAGCAGCGTAGAACCGTTTACAGGGGGTTCCCTCTTC	CASSVEPFTGGSLF
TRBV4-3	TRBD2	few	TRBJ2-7	TGCGCCAGCAGCACTTTGCGGGCGGGGGGCTCCTACGAGCAGTACTTC	CASSTLRAGGSYEQYF
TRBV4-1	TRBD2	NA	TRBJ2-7	TGCGCCAGCAGCCAAGATCTAAGTTGGAGCGGGGGAGGGGGATACGAGCAGTACTTC	CASSQDLSWSGGGGYEQYF
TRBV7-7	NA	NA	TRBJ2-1	TGTGCCAGCAGCTTAAGCGGGGACACCTACAATGAGCAGTTCTTC	CASSLSGDTYNEQFF
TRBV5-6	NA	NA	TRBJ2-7	TGTGCCAGCAGCCCTCCGGGACTCCCCTACGAGCAGTACTTC	CASSPPGLPYEQYF
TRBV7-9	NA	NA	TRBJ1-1	TGTGCCAGCAGCTTAGCGGGACACCAAGGGCGAGCTTTCTTT	CASSLAGHQGRAFF
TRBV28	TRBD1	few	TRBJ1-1	TGTGCCAGCGGATGGACAGGGGACAACTCTGAAGCTTTCTTT	CASGWTGDNSEAFF
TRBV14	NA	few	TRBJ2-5	TGTGCCAGCAGCCAAGGGGGGGAAACCCAGTACTTC	CASSQGGETQYF
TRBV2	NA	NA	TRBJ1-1	TGTGCCAGCAGTGCTACAGGAGCGAACACTGAAGCTTTCTTT	CASSATGANTEAFF
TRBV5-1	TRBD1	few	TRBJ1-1	TGCGCCAGCAGCTTGGTTCCCATTTCCGGGACAGGAGATGAAGCTTTCTTT	CASSLVPISGTGDEAFF
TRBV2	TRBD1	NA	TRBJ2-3	TGTGCCAGCAGCCGGGACAGGGGAGGCACAGATACGCAGTATTTT	CASSRDRGGTDTQYF
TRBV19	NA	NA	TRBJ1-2	TGTGCCAGTAGTAGCAGGACAGTGATTAACTATGGCTACACCTTC	CASSSRTVINYGYTF
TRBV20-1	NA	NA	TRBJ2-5	TGCAGTGCTAGAGATAAGGGGACCCAGTACTTC	CSARDKGTQYF
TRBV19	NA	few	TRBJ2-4	TGTCGGGACATAGCCAAAAACATTCAGTACTTC	CRDIAKNIQYF
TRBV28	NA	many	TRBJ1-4	TGTGCCAGCACAGGGACACCAAATAATGAAAAACTGTTTTTT	CASTGTPNNEKLFF
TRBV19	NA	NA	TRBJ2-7	TGTGCCAGTAGTACCCTACGGGGAATGGGCGAGCAGTACTTC	CASSTLRGMGEQYF
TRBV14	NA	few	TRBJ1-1	TGTGCCAGCAGCTACGACAGGAGGAGCACTGAAGCTTTCTTT	CASSYDRRSTEAFF
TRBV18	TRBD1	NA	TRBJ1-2	TGTGCCAGCTCCCCCGGGACAGGGGGTGGCTACACCTTC	CASSPGTGGGYTF
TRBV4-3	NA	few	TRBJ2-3	TGCGCCAGCAGCCAACTGGCGTTAACAGATACGCAGTATTTT	CASSQLALTDTQYF
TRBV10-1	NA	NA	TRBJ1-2	TGCGCCAGCAGTGAGTCTCAGGAAACCTATGGCTACACCTTC	CASSESQETYGYTF
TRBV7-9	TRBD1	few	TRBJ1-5	TGTGCCAGCAGCCCCTGGACAGGGTTAGATGGCAATCAGCCCCAGCATTTT	CASSPWTGLDGNQPQHF
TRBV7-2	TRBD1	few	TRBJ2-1	TGTGCCAGCAGCATGGACAGGGGGCAAGAGCAGTTCTTC	CASSMDRGQEQFF
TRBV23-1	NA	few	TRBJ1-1	TGCGCCAGCAGTCAGTGTGAGGGTTCGAACACTGAAGCTTTCTTT	CASSQCEGSNTEAFF
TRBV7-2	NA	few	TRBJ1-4	TGTGCCAGCAGCTTAGCGGGACAACCAACTAATGAAAAACTGTTTTTT	CASSLAGQPTNEKLFF
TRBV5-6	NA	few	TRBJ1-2	TGTGCCAGCAGCGAGAACTATGGCTACACCTTC	CASSENYGYTF
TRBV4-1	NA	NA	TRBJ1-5	TGCGCCAGCAGCCAAGAACACCCGCCGGGCAAGGGAGATCAGCCCCAGCATTTT	CASSQEHPPGKGDQPQHF
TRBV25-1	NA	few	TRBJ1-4	TGTGCCAGCAGTGGGGTCGGGACGAGGCATAATGAAAAACTGTTTTTT	CASSGVGTRHNEKLFF